This T cell receptor beta chain was identified in a study of human T cells and chemical hapten exposure. About the research overall: Alopecia universalis, totalis or areata was present in patients who were mostly female. Study-level points and caveats: TCRs at high frequency, those above 1 in 1000, did not change with DPC sensitization.

The time point was: pre-sensitization, week 0. Treatment of the sample: therapeutic diphenylcyclopropenone sensitization with weekly scalp DPC. Each CDR3 protein gets one entry after TCRdb re-called the RACE reads with MiXCR. The sample gives 300,000 to 400,000 distinct CDR3 sequences, approximately 5.1% of which show up once; 2.5% to 3% is in the top ten. With respect to this clonotype: Its target is unknown.

The source was whole blood, collected in connection with sensitization to the hapten diphenylcyclopropenone (DPC). This receptor was identified in a woman aged 45 to 65 with alopecia areata. Some clones in this sample may be carry-over from other donors' samples.

CDR3 nucleotide sequence: TGTGCCATCAGTGAGTCTAAGGGGGACCCGGACTATGGCTACACCTTC. It is translated as CAISESKGDPDYGYTF. The rearrangement joins TRBV10-3 to TRBJ1-2; D possibly corresponds to TRBD1 (6 bases). CDR1 is ENHRY, CDR2 SYGVKD, per germline. Trimming cost V 0 bases and J 3 bases, with 14 bases left between them. The CDR3 contains 16 residues.